The rows below give T cell receptor beta chains drawn from one sample of a study of blood T cell repertoires in COVID-19. Sequencing was performed with immunoSEQ multiplex PCR; in TCRdb, only in-frame clones are kept and a portion is missing. Of 120,000 to 150,000 clones listed, 87% are singletons. Material: peripheral blood. The origin of the receptors is a woman aged 50 to 60 with acute or convalescent COVID-19. Each CDR3 is given with its conserved first and last residue. Each record gives: V gene, D gene, J gene, clone size, CDR3 DNA, CDR3 protein. The D gene is left open where the match is weak. Clone size is stated in some rows and not others, as once, few, many or a class when expanded.

v_call: TRBV5-4
d_call: -
j_call: TRBJ2-4
clone_size: -
cdr3_nt: TGTGCCAGCAGCTCGATAGACAGACTCACCAAAAACATTCAGTACTTC
cdr3_aa: CASSSIDRLTKNIQYF

v_call: TRBV6-5
d_call: TRBD2
j_call: TRBJ2-1
clone_size: -
cdr3_nt: TGTGCCAGCAGTTCCACCGGGACTAGCGGGTTTCATGAGCAGTTCTTC
cdr3_aa: CASSSTGTSGFHEQFF

v_call: TRBV29-1
d_call: -
j_call: TRBJ1-1
clone_size: -
cdr3_nt: TGCAGCGCCAGGGAATTCGGTACTGAAGCTTTCTTT
cdr3_aa: CSAREFGTEAFF

v_call: TRBV5-8
d_call: -
j_call: TRBJ1-5
clone_size: -
cdr3_nt: TGTGCCAGCAGCTTGGCCAGCTTCGGAGGGCTTCAGCCCCAGCATTTT
cdr3_aa: CASSLASFGGLQPQHF

v_call: TRBV7-9
d_call: TRBD1
j_call: TRBJ2-7
clone_size: -
cdr3_nt: TGTGCCAGCAGCTTCCGGGACAGGGGTTACGAGCAGTACTTC
cdr3_aa: CASSFRDRGYEQYF

v_call: TRBV7-2
d_call: TRBD2
j_call: TRBJ2-2
clone_size: -
cdr3_nt: TGTGCCAGCAGCTTTACTAGCGGGAGGGTGAACACCGGGGAGCTGTTTTTT
cdr3_aa: CASSFTSGRVNTGELFF

v_call: TRBV6-5
d_call: -
j_call: TRBJ1-6
clone_size: -
cdr3_nt: TGTGCCACTGTACAGGGAAATAATTCACCCCTCCACTTT
cdr3_aa: CATVQGNNSPLHF

v_call: TRBV29-1
d_call: -
j_call: TRBJ1-4
clone_size: -
cdr3_nt: TGCAGCGTTCAGGGCCTTGACGGTAATGAAAAACTGTTTTTT
cdr3_aa: CSVQGLDGNEKLFF

v_call: TRBV30
d_call: TRBD1
j_call: TRBJ1-1
clone_size: -
cdr3_nt: TGTGCCTGGAGTAAGGGACAGGGGGTATGGACTGAAGCTTTCTTT
cdr3_aa: CAWSKGQGVWTEAFF

v_call: TRBV6-5
d_call: TRBD1
j_call: TRBJ2-5
clone_size: -
cdr3_nt: TGTGCCAGCAGTTACTTCCGACAGGGGGCAACAGAGACCCAGTACTTC
cdr3_aa: CASSYFRQGATETQYF

v_call: TRBV7-9
d_call: -
j_call: TRBJ1-4
clone_size: -
cdr3_nt: TGTGCCAGCAGCTGGAGTGCGGCTAATGAAAAACTGTTTTTT
cdr3_aa: CASSWSAANEKLFF

v_call: TRBV5-1
d_call: TRBD1
j_call: TRBJ2-7
clone_size: -
cdr3_nt: TGCGCCAGCTCGATCCGGACAGGGTCGGGTGAGCAGTACTTC
cdr3_aa: CASSIRTGSGEQYF

v_call: TRBV5-1
d_call: TRBD1
j_call: TRBJ1-1
clone_size: -
cdr3_nt: TGCGCCAGCAGCCCTCGATACGAGGGGGCAAGCACTGAAGCTTTCTTT
cdr3_aa: CASSPRYEGASTEAFF

v_call: TRBV7-9
d_call: TRBD2
j_call: TRBJ2-7
clone_size: -
cdr3_nt: TGTGCCAGCAGCTCCGGGACTACGTACTACGAGCAGTACTTC
cdr3_aa: CASSSGTTYYEQYF

v_call: TRBV2
d_call: TRBD2
j_call: TRBJ2-7
clone_size: -
cdr3_nt: TGTGCCAGCAGTGAACGAACGGGGGGCTCCTACGAGCAGTACTTC
cdr3_aa: CASSERTGGSYEQYF

v_call: TRBV11-2
d_call: -
j_call: TRBJ2-7
clone_size: -
cdr3_nt: TGTGCCAGCAGCCTCACCAGGGGTCTCTCCTACGAGCAGTACTTC
cdr3_aa: CASSLTRGLSYEQYF

v_call: TRBV28
d_call: TRBD1
j_call: TRBJ1-2
clone_size: -
cdr3_nt: TGTGCCAGCAGTGCGCCCTCTCCGGGACAGGGTTTTGGCTACACCTTC
cdr3_aa: CASSAPSPGQGFGYTF

v_call: TRBV15
d_call: -
j_call: TRBJ1-5
clone_size: -
cdr3_nt: TGTGCCACCAGCGGAGCTAGAACCAAGCCCCAGCATTTT
cdr3_aa: CATSGARTKPQHF

v_call: TRBV3-1/TRBV3-2
d_call: TRBD2
j_call: TRBJ2-3
clone_size: -
cdr3_nt: TGTGCCAGCAGCCAACGATTAGCGGGTGAAGTTCCAGCGGCAGATACGCAGTATTTT
cdr3_aa: CASSQRLAGEVPAADTQYF

v_call: TRBV19
d_call: TRBD1
j_call: TRBJ1-2
clone_size: -
cdr3_nt: TGTGCCAGTAGTACTCACCTCAGGACAGGGGTAACCTATGGCTACACCTTC
cdr3_aa: CASSTHLRTGVTYGYTF

v_call: TRBV11-2
d_call: -
j_call: TRBJ2-7
clone_size: -
cdr3_nt: TGTGCCAGCAGCTTAGAGGGGGCTGGCGACGAGCAGTACTTC
cdr3_aa: CASSLEGAGDEQYF

v_call: TRBV29-1
d_call: TRBD1
j_call: TRBJ2-7
clone_size: -
cdr3_nt: TGCAGCACCCTCGACAGGGGGTGGGAAGAGCAGTACTTC
cdr3_aa: CSTLDRGWEEQYF

v_call: TRBV3-1/TRBV3-2
d_call: TRBD1
j_call: TRBJ1-1
clone_size: once
cdr3_nt: TGTGCCAGCAGCCCTGGCAGGGGGCGTCAAGCTTTCTTT
cdr3_aa: CASSPGRGRQAFF

v_call: TRBV19
d_call: -
j_call: TRBJ2-5
clone_size: -
cdr3_nt: TGTGCCAGTAGTATCGGGACACTGTACCAAGAGACCCAGTACTTC
cdr3_aa: CASSIGTLYQETQYF

v_call: TRBV11-3
d_call: -
j_call: TRBJ1-1
clone_size: -
cdr3_nt: TGTGCCAGCAGCCCCGCCACAGGCCCCGAAGCTTTCTTT
cdr3_aa: CASSPATGPEAFF

v_call: TRBV5-1
d_call: -
j_call: TRBJ2-7
clone_size: -
cdr3_nt: TGCGCCAGCAGCTTGTATAAGCTCGGCGAGCAGTACTTC
cdr3_aa: CASSLYKLGEQYF

v_call: TRBV5-1
d_call: -
j_call: TRBJ1-1
clone_size: -
cdr3_nt: TGCGCCAGCAGCGCGGCGGTAGAAACGGAAGCTTTCTTT
cdr3_aa: CASSAAVETEAFF

v_call: TRBV3-1/TRBV3-2
d_call: -
j_call: TRBJ2-5
clone_size: -
cdr3_nt: TGTGCCAGCAGCCGTAAAGAGACCCAGTACTTC
cdr3_aa: CASSRKETQYF

v_call: TRBV6-5
d_call: -
j_call: TRBJ2-2
clone_size: -
cdr3_nt: TGTGCCAGCAATCCGCGGGGTGCCGGGGAGCTGTTTTTT
cdr3_aa: CASNPRGAGELFF

v_call: TRBV14
d_call: TRBD1
j_call: TRBJ2-7
clone_size: -
cdr3_nt: TGTGCCAGCAGCCAACTCCACAGGGGCTACGAGCAGTACTTC
cdr3_aa: CASSQLHRGYEQYF

v_call: TRBV10-3
d_call: TRBD2
j_call: TRBJ2-2
clone_size: -
cdr3_nt: TGTGCCATCAGTGTACTAGCGGGAGAAGAGGGCACCGGGGAGCTGTTTTTT
cdr3_aa: CAISVLAGEEGTGELFF

v_call: TRBV6-5
d_call: -
j_call: TRBJ2-5
clone_size: -
cdr3_nt: TGTGCCAGCACTAACCGGGACTTTGTAGGTGAGACCCAGTACTTC
cdr3_aa: CASTNRDFVGETQYF

v_call: TRBV7-9
d_call: -
j_call: TRBJ2-2
clone_size: -
cdr3_nt: TGTGCCAGCAGCTTAGGCGAGGGTAGCACCGGGGAGCTGTTTTTT
cdr3_aa: CASSLGEGSTGELFF

v_call: TRBV5-1
d_call: -
j_call: TRBJ2-2
clone_size: -
cdr3_nt: TGCGCCAGCAGCTTAACAGGGTACACCGGGGAGCTGTTTTTT
cdr3_aa: CASSLTGYTGELFF

v_call: TRBV7-3
d_call: TRBD2
j_call: TRBJ2-2
clone_size: -
cdr3_nt: TGTGCCAGCAGTTCTCCCCCCTCGGGACTAGCGGGGCCTCGGGCCCCCGGGGAGCTGTTTTTT
cdr3_aa: CASSSPPSGLAGPRAPGELFF

v_call: TRBV6-5
d_call: TRBD1
j_call: TRBJ1-1
clone_size: -
cdr3_nt: TGTGCCAGCAGTTCCGGCGGGACAGGGTATCACACTGAAGCTTTCTTT
cdr3_aa: CASSSGGTGYHTEAFF

v_call: TRBV28
d_call: TRBD1
j_call: TRBJ1-6
clone_size: -
cdr3_nt: TGTGCCAGCAGTTTCCATGGGCAGGGGGAAAATTCACCCCTCCACTTT
cdr3_aa: CASSFHGQGENSPLHF

v_call: TRBV14
d_call: TRBD1
j_call: TRBJ2-2
clone_size: -
cdr3_nt: TGTGCCAGCAGCCAAGCCCTGACAGGGACCATCACCGGGGAGCTGTTTTTT
cdr3_aa: CASSQALTGTITGELFF

v_call: TRBV4-1
d_call: -
j_call: TRBJ1-3
clone_size: many
cdr3_nt: TGCGCCAGCAGCCAAACAGGGATCTCGCGTGGAAACACCATATATTTT
cdr3_aa: CASSQTGISRGNTIYF

v_call: TRBV2
d_call: TRBD1
j_call: TRBJ1-1
clone_size: -
cdr3_nt: TGTGCCACCAGGACAGGGGGCGAGAACACTGAAGCTTTCTTT
cdr3_aa: CATRTGGENTEAFF

v_call: TRBV7-9
d_call: TRBD1
j_call: TRBJ2-7
clone_size: -
cdr3_nt: TGTGCCAGCAGTTCCGGGACAGGGCCCCCCTACGAGCAGTACTTC
cdr3_aa: CASSSGTGPPYEQYF

v_call: TRBV14
d_call: -
j_call: TRBJ2-1
clone_size: -
cdr3_nt: TGTGCCAGCAGCCAAGGCCTTAGCGGAGCCTACAATGAGCAGTTCTTC
cdr3_aa: CASSQGLSGAYNEQFF

v_call: TRBV6-1
d_call: -
j_call: TRBJ1-4
clone_size: -
cdr3_nt: TGTGCCAGCAGTGAATGGTGGGAGGCAGCTAATGAAAAACTGTTTTTT
cdr3_aa: CASSEWWEAANEKLFF

v_call: TRBV7-9
d_call: -
j_call: TRBJ1-2
clone_size: -
cdr3_nt: TGTGCCAGCAGAGCCAAATTTGGAGACGGCTACACCTTC
cdr3_aa: CASRAKFGDGYTF

v_call: TRBV2
d_call: -
j_call: TRBJ2-3
clone_size: -
cdr3_nt: TGTGCCAGCATCGTCAGGGGGGTCGGAGATACGCAGTATTTT
cdr3_aa: CASIVRGVGDTQYF

v_call: TRBV7-3
d_call: -
j_call: TRBJ2-1
clone_size: -
cdr3_nt: TGTGCCAGCAGCTTAGAGACTTCCTCCTACAATGAGCAGTTCTTC
cdr3_aa: CASSLETSSYNEQFF

v_call: TRBV21-1
d_call: -
j_call: TRBJ1-1
clone_size: few
cdr3_nt: TGTGCCAGCAGTCAAGGGCCCCTAAGACAGGGCGTCTACACTGAAGCTTTCTTT
cdr3_aa: CASSQGPLRQGVYTEAFF

v_call: TRBV9
d_call: TRBD2
j_call: TRBJ2-3
clone_size: -
cdr3_nt: TGTGCCAGCAGCCCCCGGACTAGCGGGACAGATACGCAGTATTTT
cdr3_aa: CASSPRTSGTDTQYF